The rows below give T cell receptor beta chains drawn from one sample of a study of OX40 agonist ivuxolimab in advanced cancers. TCRdb keeps only in-frame clones here, not all; method: immunoSEQ multiplex PCR. The sample lists approximately 46,000 clones, more than 85% seen once, with approximately 10% in the top ten. This sample comprised CD4+ or CD8+ T cells sorted from blood, obtained in a trial of the OX40 agonist ivuxolimab. All receptors come from an adult with an advanced solid tumor such as melanoma, head and neck, liver or kidney cancer. Both conserved end residues are part of each CDR3. D genes are given only for firm matches. Size tells how often a clone was seen (once, few, many) or the class of an expanded clone, and some rows leave it out.

TRBV19	.	.	TRBJ2-1	TGTGCCAGTAGTTTAAGGGCGGGGCTCTCCTACAATGAGCAGTTCTTC	CASSLRAGLSYNEQFF
TRBV5-1	TRBD2	.	TRBJ2-2	TGCGCCAGCAGCTTCCCCCTAGCGGGGGGAAACACCGGGGAGCTGTTTTTT	CASSFPLAGGNTGELFF
TRBV27	.	.	TRBJ1-1	TGTGCCAGCAGTTTAAAGGGCAGAGAAGCTTTCTTT	CASSLKGREAFF
TRBV5-6	.	.	TRBJ1-1	TGTGCCAGCAGCTTGGCCCCGGGGGGCACTGAAGCTTTCTTT	CASSLAPGGTEAFF
TRBV10-2	TRBD1	.	TRBJ2-4	TGCGCCAGCAGGACGGGACAGATTCAAAACATTCAGTACTTC	CASRTGQIQNIQYF
TRBV4-1	TRBD2	.	TRBJ2-2	TGCGCCACCCGGAGGACTAGCGTCGCGAACACCGGGGAGCTGTTTTTT	CATRRTSVANTGELFF
TRBV6-6	.	once	TRBJ2-7	TGTGCCAGCAGTCCTAACCGGGGGCTAATCTACGAGCAGTACTTC	CASSPNRGLIYEQYF
TRBV25-1	TRBD1	.	TRBJ1-1	TGTACCAGCAGACAGGGGGGGACTGAAGCTTTCTTT	CTSRQGGTEAFF
TRBV15	TRBD2	.	TRBJ2-5	TGTGCCACCAGCAAGGGACTAGCGGGAAAAGAGACCCAGTACTTC	CATSKGLAGKETQYF
TRBV29-1	TRBD1	.	TRBJ2-7	TGCAGCTGGGCTCCGGGACAGGACTCCTACGAGCAGTACTTC	CSWAPGQDSYEQYF
TRBV30	.	.	TRBJ1-5	TGTGCCTGGAGTGTGGATAGTAATCAGCCCCAGCATTTT	CAWSVDSNQPQHF
TRBV5-8	.	.	TRBJ2-4	TGTGCCAGCAGCTTGTCGGAGGGCCTGAGCAAAAACATTCAGTACTTC	CASSLSEGLSKNIQYF
TRBV4-1	.	.	TRBJ2-3	TGCGCCAGCAGCCCTCCCCTAGGGGAAACAGATACGCAGTATTTT	CASSPPLGETDTQYF
TRBV4-1	TRBD1	once	TRBJ1-1	TGCGCCAGCAGCCAAGATTCGGGACAGGGATTAACTGAAGCTTTCTTT	CASSQDSGQGLTEAFF
TRBV18	.	.	TRBJ2-3	TGTGCCAGCTCACCAACAGGGACTAGCACAGATACGCAGTATTTT	CASSPTGTSTDTQYF
TRBV7-9	.	.	TRBJ1-3	TGTGCCAGCAGCCCTTTCGCAGGAGGCTCTGGAAACACCATATATTTT	CASSPFAGGSGNTIYF
TRBV28	.	.	TRBJ1-2	TGTGCCAGCAGGATAACGCACCGGGGCTATGGCTACACCTTC	CASRITHRGYGYTF
TRBV4-2	.	.	TRBJ2-7	TGTGCCAGCAGCCAAGGAGGGGTGACCTCCTACGAGCAGTACTTC	CASSQGGVTSYEQYF
TRBV6-1	TRBD2	.	TRBJ2-5	TGTGCCAGCAGTGCCCGGGAGCGGGGGCACCAAGAGACCCAGTACTTC	CASSARERGHQETQYF
TRBV25-1	TRBD2	few	TRBJ2-2	TGTGCCAGCAGTGAAGCACTAGCGGTGAACACCGGGGAGCTGTTTTTT	CASSEALAVNTGELFF
TRBV7-9	.	.	TRBJ1-1	TGTGCCAGCAGCCCATGGACGGAAAACACTGAAGCTTTCTTT	CASSPWTENTEAFF
TRBV7-9	.	few	TRBJ2-7	TGTGCCAGCAGCCCACGGCGGGGCACACCCTACGAGCAGTACTTC	CASSPRRGTPYEQYF
TRBV7-9	.	.	TRBJ2-5	TGTGCCAGCAGCCTGGACAGAGAACAAGAGACCCAGTACTTC	CASSLDREQETQYF
TRBV27	.	.	TRBJ2-3	TGTGCCAGCAGTCCGAGGGGGGCGCCGACAGATACGCAGTATTTT	CASSPRGAPTDTQYF
TRBV7-9	.	.	TRBJ2-7	TGTGCCAGCAGCTTTCATGCCTACGAGCAGTACTTC	CASSFHAYEQYF
TRBV7-6	.	.	TRBJ2-7	TGTGCCAGCAGCTTAGTAGGGGGGACGGGTAGCGAGCAGTACTTC	CASSLVGGTGSEQYF
TRBV2	.	.	TRBJ2-1	TGTGCCAGCAGGGGGGCCACGGACTCCTACAATGAGCAGTTCTTC	CASRGATDSYNEQFF
TRBV13	.	.	TRBJ2-7	TGTGCCAGCAGCCCGACGGGTTACTACGAGCAGTACTTC	CASSPTGYYEQYF
TRBV21-1	.	once	TRBJ1-2	TGTGCCAGCATTCAACGGGACCTCAGGGGCTACACCTTC	CASIQRDLRGYTF
TRBV5-1	.	.	TRBJ2-5	TGCGCCAGCAGCTTGGCCGGGACCCAGCGAGAGCAGTACTTC	CASSLAGTQREQYF
TRBV29-1	TRBD1	.	TRBJ2-3	TGCAGCGTTGAAGGGGACAGCTTTACTAGCACAGATACGCAGTATTTT	CSVEGDSFTSTDTQYF
TRBV4-2	.	.	TRBJ1-5	TGTGCCAGCAGCCACGGGTCCGGCCAGCCCCAGCATTTT	CASSHGSGQPQHF
TRBV29-1	.	.	TRBJ2-7	TGCAGCGTTGGAGACAGAAGCCCCGAGCAGTACTTC	CSVGDRSPEQYF
TRBV7-9	.	few	TRBJ1-4	TGTGCCAGCAGCCAGGCGGCAGAAAAACTGTTTTTT	CASSQAAEKLFF
TRBV30	.	.	TRBJ2-5	TGTGCCTGGAACAGGAAAGAAGAGACCCAGTACTTC	CAWNRKEETQYF
TRBV27	TRBD2	.	TRBJ2-7	TGTGCCAGCAGATGGGGACTAGCTGGAACCTACGAGCAGTACTTC	CASRWGLAGTYEQYF
TRBV10-3	TRBD1	.	TRBJ1-5	TGTGCCATCAGTGAGTCCGGGACAGGGAGCAATCAGCCCCAGCATTTT	CAISESGTGSNQPQHF
TRBV7-9	TRBD1	.	TRBJ1-4	TGTGCCAGCAGCAAGACAGGGTTTGCTAATGAAAAACTGTTTTTT	CASSKTGFANEKLFF
TRBV11-2	.	.	TRBJ2-3	TGTGCCAGCAGCTTTTCCGGTACGCAGTATTTT	CASSFSGTQYF
TRBV4-1	TRBD1	.	TRBJ2-2	TGCGCCAGCAGCCAACCCCAACAGGGGCTATACACCGGGGAGCTGTTTTTT	CASSQPQQGLYTGELFF